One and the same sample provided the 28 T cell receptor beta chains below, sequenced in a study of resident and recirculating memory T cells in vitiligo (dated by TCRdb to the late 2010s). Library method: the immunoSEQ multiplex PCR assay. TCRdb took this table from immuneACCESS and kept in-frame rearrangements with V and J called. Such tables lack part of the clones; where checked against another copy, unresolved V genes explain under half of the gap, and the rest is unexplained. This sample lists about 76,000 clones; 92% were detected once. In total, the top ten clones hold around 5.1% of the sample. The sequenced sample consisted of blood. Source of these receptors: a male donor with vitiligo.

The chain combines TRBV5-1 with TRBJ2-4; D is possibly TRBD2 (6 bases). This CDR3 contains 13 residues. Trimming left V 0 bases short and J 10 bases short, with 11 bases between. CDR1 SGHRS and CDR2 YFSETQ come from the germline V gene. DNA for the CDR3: TGCGCCAGCAGCTTGGCGGGACTCTCTATTCAGTACTTC. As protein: CASSLAGLSIQYF.

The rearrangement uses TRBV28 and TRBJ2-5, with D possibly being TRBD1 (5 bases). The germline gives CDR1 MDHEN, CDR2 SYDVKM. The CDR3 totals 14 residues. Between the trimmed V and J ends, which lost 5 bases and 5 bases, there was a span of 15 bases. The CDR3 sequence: CASSPLGQEETQYF. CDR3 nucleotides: TGTGCCAGCAGTCCCTTGGGGCAGGAGGAGACCCAGTACTTC. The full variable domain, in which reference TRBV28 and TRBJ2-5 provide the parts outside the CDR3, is DVKVTQSSRYLVKRTGEKVFLECVQDMDHENMFWYRQDPGLGLRLIYFSYDVKMKEKGDIPEGYSVSREKKERFSLILESASTNQTSMYLCASSPLGQEETQYFGPGTRLLVL.

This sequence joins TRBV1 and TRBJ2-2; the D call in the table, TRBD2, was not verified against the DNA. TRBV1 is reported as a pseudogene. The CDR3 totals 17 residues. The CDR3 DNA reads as TGCACCAGCAGCCCCGGGACTAGCGGGATGGTGGCCGGGGAGCTGTTTTTT. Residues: CTSSPGTSGMVAGELFF.

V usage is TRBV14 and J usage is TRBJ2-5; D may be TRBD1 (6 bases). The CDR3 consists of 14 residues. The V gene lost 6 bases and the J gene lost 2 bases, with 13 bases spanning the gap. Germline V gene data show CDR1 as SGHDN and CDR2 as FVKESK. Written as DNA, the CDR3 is TGTGCCAGCAGTCGTATACAGGGTCAAGAGACCCAGTACTTC. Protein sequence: CASSRIQGQETQYF.

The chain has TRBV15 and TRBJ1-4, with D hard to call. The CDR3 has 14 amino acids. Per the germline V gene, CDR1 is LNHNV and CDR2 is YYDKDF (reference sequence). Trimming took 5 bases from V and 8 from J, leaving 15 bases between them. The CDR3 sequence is CATSPRRGWEKLFF. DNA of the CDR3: TGTGCCACCAGCCCTCGCCGGGGTTGGGAAAAACTGTTTTTT.

The CDR3 DNA is TGTGCCAGCAGCTTGAGTATTTGGGGACTAGAGTACGAGCAGTACTTC. Translated, it gives CASSLSIWGLEYEQYF. The V call is TRBV5-4, the J call TRBJ2-7; 8 bases align to TRBD2. CDR1 is SGHNT and CDR2 is YYREEE in the germline V gene (reference sequence). The J segment lost 4 bases and the V segment lost 1 base, leaving 10 bases of the junction unmatched. The CDR3 sequence is 16 residues long.

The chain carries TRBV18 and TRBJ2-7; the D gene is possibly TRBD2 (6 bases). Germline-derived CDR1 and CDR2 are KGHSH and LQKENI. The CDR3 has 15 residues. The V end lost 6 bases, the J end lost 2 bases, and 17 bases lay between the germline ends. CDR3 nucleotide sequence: TGTGCCAGCTCTTCTACCGGGACTGCCCCCTACGAGCAGTACTTC. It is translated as CASSSTGTAPYEQYF.

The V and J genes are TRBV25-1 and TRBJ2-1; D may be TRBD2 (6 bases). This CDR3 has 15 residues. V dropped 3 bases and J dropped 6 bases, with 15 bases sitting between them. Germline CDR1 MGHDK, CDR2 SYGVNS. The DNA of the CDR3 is TGTGCCAGCAGTGATCACAAACGGGGAGGCAATGAGCAGTTCTTC. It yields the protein CASSDHKRGGNEQFF. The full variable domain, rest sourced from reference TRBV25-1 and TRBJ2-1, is EADIYQTPRYLVIGTGKKITLECSQTMGHDKMYWYQQDPGMELHLIHYSYGVNSTEKGDLSSESTVSRIRTEHFPLTLESARPSHTSQYLCASSDHKRGGNEQFFGPGTRLTVL.

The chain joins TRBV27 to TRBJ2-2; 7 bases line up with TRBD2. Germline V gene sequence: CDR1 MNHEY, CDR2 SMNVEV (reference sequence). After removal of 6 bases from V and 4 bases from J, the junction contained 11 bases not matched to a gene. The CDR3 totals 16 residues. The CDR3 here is CASSPAGREGTGELFF. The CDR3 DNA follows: TGTGCCAGCAGCCCGGCTGGCAGGGAGGGCACCGGGGAGCTGTTTTTT.

The CDR3 sequence is CASSDGSGSPTGELFF. CDR3 bases: TGTGCCAGCAGTGACGGTAGCGGGAGCCCCACCGGGGAGCTGTTTTTT. V is TRBV6-4 and J is TRBJ2-2; TRBD2 aligns across 9 bases. The CDR3 has 16 residues. The ends lost 2 bases at V and 4 bases at J; junction bases unmatched: 5. CDR1 and CDR2 from the germline V gene are MRHNA and SNTAGT.

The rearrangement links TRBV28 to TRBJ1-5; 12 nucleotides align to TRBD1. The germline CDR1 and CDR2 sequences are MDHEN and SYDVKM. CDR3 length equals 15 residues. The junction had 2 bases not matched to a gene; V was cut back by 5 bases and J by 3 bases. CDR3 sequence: CASSPGQGANQPQHF. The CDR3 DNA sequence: TGTGCCAGCAGTCCGGGACAGGGGGCCAATCAGCCCCAGCATTTT.

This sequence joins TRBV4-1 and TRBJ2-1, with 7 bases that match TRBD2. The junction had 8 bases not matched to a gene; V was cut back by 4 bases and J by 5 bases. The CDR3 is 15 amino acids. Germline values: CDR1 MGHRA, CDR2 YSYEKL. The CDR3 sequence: CASSLRDYSNNEQFF. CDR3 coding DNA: TGCGCCAGCAGCCTACGGGACTACAGCAACAATGAGCAGTTCTTC.

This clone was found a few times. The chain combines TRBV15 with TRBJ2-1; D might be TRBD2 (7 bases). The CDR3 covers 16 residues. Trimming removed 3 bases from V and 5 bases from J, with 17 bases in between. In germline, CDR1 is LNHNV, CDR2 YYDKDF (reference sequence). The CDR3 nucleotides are TGTGCCACCAGCAGTTTAGGGGGGGGACTACACAATGAGCAGTTCTTC. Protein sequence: CATSSLGGGLHNEQFF.

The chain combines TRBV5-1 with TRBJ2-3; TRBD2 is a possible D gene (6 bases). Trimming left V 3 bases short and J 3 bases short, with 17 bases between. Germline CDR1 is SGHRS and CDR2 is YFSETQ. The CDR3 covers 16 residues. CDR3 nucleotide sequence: TGCGCCAGCAGCTCTAACGCCGGGAGCCCTACAGATACGCAGTATTTT. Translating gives CASSSNAGSPTDTQYF.

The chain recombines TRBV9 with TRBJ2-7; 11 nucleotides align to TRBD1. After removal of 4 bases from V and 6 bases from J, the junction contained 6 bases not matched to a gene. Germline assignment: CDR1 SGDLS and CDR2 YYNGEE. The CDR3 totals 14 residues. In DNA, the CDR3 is TGTGCCAGCAGCCTGACGGGACAGGGGGGCGAGCAGTACTTC. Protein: CASSLTGQGGEQYF.

The CDR3 loop is CAIKAGTGNDGNQPQHF. For the CDR3, the DNA is TGTGCCATCAAGGCCGGGACAGGGAATGATGGCAATCAGCCCCAGCATTTT. The chain uses TRBV10-3 and TRBJ1-5; 9 bases match TRBD1. Germline assignment: CDR1 ENHRY and CDR2 SYGVKD. The CDR3 length is 17 residues. Trimming took 7 bases from V and 2 from J; bases not matched to a gene: 12.

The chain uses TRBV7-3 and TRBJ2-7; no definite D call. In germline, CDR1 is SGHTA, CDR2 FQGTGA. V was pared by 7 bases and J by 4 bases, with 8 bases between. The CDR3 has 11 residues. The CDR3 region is CASTSGYEQYF. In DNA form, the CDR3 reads TGTGCCAGCACCTCGGGTTACGAGCAGTACTTC.

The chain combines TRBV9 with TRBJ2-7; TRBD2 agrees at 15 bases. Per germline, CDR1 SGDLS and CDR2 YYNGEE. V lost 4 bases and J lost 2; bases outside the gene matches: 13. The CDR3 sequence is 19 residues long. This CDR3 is CASSSRAGTSGRPPYEQYF. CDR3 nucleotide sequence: TGTGCCAGCAGCTCTAGGGCCGGGACTAGCGGGAGGCCGCCCTACGAGCAGTACTTC.

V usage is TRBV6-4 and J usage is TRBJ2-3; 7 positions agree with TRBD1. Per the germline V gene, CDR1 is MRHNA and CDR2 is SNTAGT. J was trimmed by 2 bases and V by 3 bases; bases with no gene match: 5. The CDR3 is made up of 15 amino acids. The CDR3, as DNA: TGTGCCAGCAGTGAGTCGGGACAGAACACAGATACGCAGTATTTT. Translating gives CASSESGQNTDTQYF.

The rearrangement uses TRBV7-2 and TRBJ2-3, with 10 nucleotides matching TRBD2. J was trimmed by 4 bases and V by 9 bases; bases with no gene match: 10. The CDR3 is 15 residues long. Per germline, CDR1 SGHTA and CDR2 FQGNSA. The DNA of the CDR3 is TGTGCCAGTGGGCTTGGGACTAGCGCCTCAGATACGCAGTATTTT. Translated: CASGLGTSASDTQYF.

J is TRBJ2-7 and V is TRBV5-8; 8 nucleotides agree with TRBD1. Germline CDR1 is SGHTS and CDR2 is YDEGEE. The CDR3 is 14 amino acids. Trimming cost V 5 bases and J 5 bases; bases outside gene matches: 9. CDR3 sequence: CASSLHRGWNEQYF. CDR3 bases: TGTGCCAGCAGTTTACACAGGGGGTGGAACGAGCAGTACTTC.

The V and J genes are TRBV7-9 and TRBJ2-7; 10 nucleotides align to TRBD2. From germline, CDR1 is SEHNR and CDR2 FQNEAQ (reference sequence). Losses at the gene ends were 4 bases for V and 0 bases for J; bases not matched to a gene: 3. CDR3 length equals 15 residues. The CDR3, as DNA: TGTGCCAGCAGCTCTAGCGGGAGCCCCTCCTACGAGCAGTACTTC. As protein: CASSSSGSPSYEQYF. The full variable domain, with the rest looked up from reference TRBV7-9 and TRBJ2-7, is DTGVSQNPRHKITKRGQNVTFRCDPISEHNRLYWYRQTLGQGPEFLTYFQNEAQLEKSRLLSDRFSAERPKGSFSTLEIQRTEQGDSAMYLCASSSSGSPSYEQYFGPGTRLTVT.

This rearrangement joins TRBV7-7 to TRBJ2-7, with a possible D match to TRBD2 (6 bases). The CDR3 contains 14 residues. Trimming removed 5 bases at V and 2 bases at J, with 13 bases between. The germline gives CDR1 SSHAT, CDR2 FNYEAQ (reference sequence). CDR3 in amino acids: CASSKGTGAYEQYF. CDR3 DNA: TGTGCCAGCAGCAAAGGGACGGGGGCCTACGAGCAGTACTTC.

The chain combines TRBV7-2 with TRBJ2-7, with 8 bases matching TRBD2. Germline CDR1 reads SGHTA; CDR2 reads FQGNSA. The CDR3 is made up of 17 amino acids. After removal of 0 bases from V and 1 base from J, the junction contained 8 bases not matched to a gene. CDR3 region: CASSLALLGGGSYEQYF. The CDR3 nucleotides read TGTGCCAGCAGCTTAGCCCTACTGGGCGGGGGGTCCTACGAGCAGTACTTC.

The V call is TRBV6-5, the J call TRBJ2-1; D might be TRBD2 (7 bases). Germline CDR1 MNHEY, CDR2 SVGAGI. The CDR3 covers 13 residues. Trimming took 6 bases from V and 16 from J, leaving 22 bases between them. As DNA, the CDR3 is TGTGCCAGCAGGGCCGCGGGGGCCTATACTCACTTCTTC. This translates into CASRAAGAYTHFF.

The CDR3 region is CASSLQQGPLYGYTF. The CDR3 DNA reads TGTGCCAGCAGCTTGCAACAGGGGCCCCTCTATGGCTACACCTTC. The chain uses TRBV7-2 and TRBJ1-2; 7 bases map to TRBD1. Germline V gene sequence: CDR1 SGHTA, CDR2 FQGNSA. The CDR3 runs 15 residues. Losses at the gene ends were 3 bases for V and 4 bases for J; bases not matched to a gene: 8.

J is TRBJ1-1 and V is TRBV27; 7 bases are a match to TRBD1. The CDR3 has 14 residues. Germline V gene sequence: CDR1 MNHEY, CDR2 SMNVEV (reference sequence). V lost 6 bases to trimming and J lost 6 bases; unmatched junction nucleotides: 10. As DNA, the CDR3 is TGTGCCAGCAGGAAACAGGGGTTCGGGCCTGAAGCTTTCTTT. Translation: CASRKQGFGPEAFF.

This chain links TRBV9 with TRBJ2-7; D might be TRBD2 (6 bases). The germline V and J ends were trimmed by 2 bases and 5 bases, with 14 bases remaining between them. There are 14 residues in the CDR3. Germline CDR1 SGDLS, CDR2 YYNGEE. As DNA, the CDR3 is TGTGCCAGCAGCGTCTCCGGGGGTAGGAACGAGCAGTACTTC. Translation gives CASSVSGGRNEQYF.